This T cell receptor (beta chain) derives from a study of T-cell reconstitution after alpha-beta-depleted transplantation in children. Germline V lookup: CDR1 MDHEN, CDR2 SYDVKM. This CDR3 region has 13 residues. V was clipped by 5 bases and J by 8 bases, with 15 bases between them. The TCRbeta library incorporated unique molecular identifiers. TCRdb re-derived calls from the PCR reads in MiXCR, one entry per CDR3 protein. The sample includes about 610,000 distinct CDR3 sequences, about a quarter of them seen just once. The study, taken as a whole, reports: Expanded clones from the graft, numbering several hundred, reportedly supplied alpha-beta T cells about two months after transplant. Recipient T cells and thymic progenitors that survived gave rise to the high TCRbeta diversity observed at day 60 in some patients.

A remark on this clonotype: Its antigen remains unidentified.

The chain has TRBV28 and TRBJ1-1; D gene uncertain. The TCR originated in a boy under two years old with Wiskott-Aldrich syndrome, due to receive a stem cell transplant. The specimen comprised PBMCs, sampled before TCRalphabeta/CD19-depleted stem cell transplant. The CDR3 here is CASSPPTNREAFF. CDR3 DNA: TGTGCCAGCAGTCCCCCGACAAATCGAGAAGCTTTCTTT.